These 22 T cell receptor beta chains originate from one sample sequenced in a study of post-analysis software for immune sequencing data. Study-wide findings and caveats: Four or five TRBV segments were significantly more frequent in patients than in controls. TRBV5-6, TRBV5-1 and TRBV20-1 were among these segments.

Their specific antigens are unknown. Presence of unique molecular identifiers characterized the TCR beta cDNA libraries. A single record per CDR3 protein comes from TCRdb applying MiXCR to the PCR reads. The sample includes roughly 580,000 distinct CDR3 sequences, roughly two fifths of them seen just once. Sequencing was performed on blood. These TCRs come from a girl between 5 and 17 years old with multiple sclerosis.

V is TRBV5-1 and J is TRBJ1-5, with TRBD1 matching 10 bases. V dropped 4 bases and J dropped 0; count of bases not matched to a gene: 7. Germline values: CDR1 SGHRS, CDR2 YFSETQ. CDR3 size: 17 residues. The CDR3 nucleotides read TGCGCCAGCAGCCCGACAGGGGGCGTTGATAGCAATCAGCCCCAGCATTTT. It translates to CASSPTGGVDSNQPQHF.

V and J are TRBV6-2 or TRBV6-3 and TRBJ2-4; D gene uncertain. The J call may be incorrect, as the DNA end agrees better with TRBJ2-5. This CDR3 has 15 amino acids. CDR1 and CDR2 from the germline V gene are MNHEY and SVGEGT. The CDR3 DNA is TGTGCCAGCAGTTACTCGCCTAAGGTAGCAGAGACCCAGTACTTC. It yields the protein CASSYSPKVAETQYF.

There are a few counts of this clonotype. The chain carries TRBV25-1 and TRBJ2-1; D might be TRBD1 (6 bases). CDR3 size: 13 residues. CDR1 MGHDK and CDR2 SYGVNS come from the germline V gene. Trimming cost V 4 bases and J 5 bases, with 9 bases left between them. CDR3 in DNA: TGTGCCAGCAGTGTACCAGGGGACAATGAGCAGTTCTTC. Encoded protein: CASSVPGDNEQFF.

The J gene is TRBJ2-7, the V gene TRBV6-5, with a possible D match to TRBD2 (6 bases). This CDR3 spans 14 amino acids. Trimming removed 2 bases at V and 7 bases at J, with 15 bases between. CDR1 and CDR2 from the germline V gene are MNHEY and SVGAGI. The CDR3 sequence: CASSYSQGGNEQYF. The CDR3 DNA is TGTGCCAGCAGTTACAGTCAGGGAGGCAATGAGCAGTACTTC.

The V and J genes are TRBV21-1 and TRBJ1-2. TRBV21-1 counts as a pseudogene. The CDR3 has 14 amino acids. CDR3 sequence (DNA): TGTGCCAGCAGCAAGAGTGGACTCTTCTATGGCTACACCTTC. This encodes CASSKSGLFYGYTF.

This clonotype appeared a few times. The V and J genes are TRBV7-8 and TRBJ2-7; 7 bases agree with TRBD2. This CDR3 region has 14 residues. The germline V gene encodes CDR1 SGHVS and CDR2 FQNEAQ. Germline trimming cut 8 bases from V and 0 bases from J; bases unmatched to any gene: 7. DNA of the CDR3: TGTGCCAGCTTCGGGGGGAGTTTCTCCTACGAGCAGTACTTC. This codes for CASFGGSFSYEQYF.

This chain joins TRBV4-2 and TRBJ2-3; 10 nucleotides line up with TRBD2. Trimming removed 0 bases from V and 1 base from J; junction bases left unmatched: 10. The CDR3 contains 19 residues. The germline gives CDR1 LGHNA, CDR2 YNFKEQ. CDR3 bases: TGTGCCAGCAGCCAAGATGCCTTGAGAGCGGGAGGGGGCACAGATACGCAGTATTTT. Translation: CASSQDALRAGGGTDTQYF.

The CDR3 region has the DNA TGCAGTGCTAGAGATTTGGGGACAGTTCTCTACGAGCAGTACTTC. This encodes CSARDLGTVLYEQYF. The chain has TRBV20-1 and TRBJ2-7, with 7 bases that match TRBD1. Germline CDR1 and CDR2: DFQATT and SNEGSKA (reference sequence). The junction had 8 bases not matched to a gene; V was cut back by 0 bases and J by 3 bases. CDR3 size: 15 residues.

J is TRBJ1-6 and V is TRBV7-2; a weak D match, TRBD1 (5 bases). V lost 5 bases and J lost 0, with 14 bases in between. Germline lookup yields CDR1 SGHTA and CDR2 FQGNSA. This CDR3 region has 17 residues. Written as DNA, the CDR3 is TGTGCCAGCAGCAAACTGGGGGGATTCTCCTATAATTCACCCCTCCACTTT. Its protein product is CASSKLGGFSYNSPLHF.

The V gene is TRBV5-1, the J gene TRBJ2-3; D remains ambiguous. The V end was cut by 4 bases, the J end by 2 bases, with 5 bases between. Germline values: CDR1 SGHRS, CDR2 YFSETQ. The CDR3 consists of 12 residues. The CDR3 is CASSAHTDTQYF. The CDR3 DNA follows: TGCGCCAGCAGCGCGCACACAGATACGCAGTATTTT.

This chain links TRBV4-2 with TRBJ2-7; possible D gene TRBD1, 6 bases. Germline V gene lookup returns CDR1 LGHNA and CDR2 YNFKEQ. V shed 0 bases and J shed 5 bases, with 11 bases lying between them. This CDR3 contains 14 residues. The CDR3, as DNA: TGTGCCAGCAGCCAAGATAGGGGGAACGACGAGCAGTACTTC. It encodes CASSQDRGNDEQYF.

This clonotype turned up a few times. The V and J genes are TRBV5-1 and TRBJ1-1, with a possible D match to TRBD1 (5 bases). The germline V and J ends were trimmed by 4 bases and 11 bases, with 18 bases remaining between them. The CDR3 contains 13 residues. CDR1 and CDR2 from the germline V gene are SGHRS and YFSETQ. The CDR3 spells CASSDTGARAAFF. The CDR3 DNA reads as TGCGCCAGCAGCGATACCGGGGCCCGGGCTGCTTTCTTT.

This clonotype was observed a handful of times. The chain combines TRBV7-9 with TRBJ1-2, with 9 bases fitting TRBD1. CDR3 size: 14 residues. V dropped 3 bases and J dropped 6; count of bases not matched to a gene: 5. Per germline, CDR1 SEHNR and CDR2 FQNEAQ (reference sequence). The CDR3 spells CASSFLQGADGYTF. DNA of the CDR3: TGTGCCAGCAGCTTTTTACAGGGGGCGGATGGCTACACCTTC.

This rearrangement joins TRBV9 to TRBJ2-1; D is ambiguous. The CDR3 extends over 13 amino acids. Trimming cost V 0 bases and J 6 bases, with 7 bases left between them. Germline V gives CDR1 SGDLS, CDR2 YYNGEE. The CDR3 nucleotides read TGTGCCAGCAGCGTAGGTGATTCCAATGAGCAGTTCTTC. It encodes CASSVGDSNEQFF.

The V call is TRBV5-1, the J call TRBJ2-5, with 10 positions matching TRBD1. The J call could be wrong; TRBJ2-7 is a better fit for the DNA end. The CDR3 length is 15 residues. Germline-derived CDR1 and CDR2 are SGHRS and YFSETQ. DNA of the CDR3: TGCGCCAGCAGCTTGCGACAGGGGGCCTACTACGAGCAGTACTTC. This gives the protein CASSLRQGAYYEQYF.

The chain employs TRBV12-3 or TRBV12-4 and TRBJ1-5, with D possibly TRBD1 on 5 matching bases. V lost 4 bases to trimming and J lost 2 bases, with 12 bases between them. The CDR3 runs 15 residues. As DNA, the CDR3 is TGTGCCAGCAGTTATACGGGGGTAGGCAATCAGCCCCAGCATTTT. Amino acids: CASSYTGVGNQPQHF.

The CDR3 loop is CASSLAVSPTRGYTF. The CDR3 DNA reads TGTGCCAGCAGTTTAGCGGTCTCACCGACCCGCGGCTACACCTTC. The chain employs TRBV12-3 or TRBV12-4 and TRBJ1-2, with D hard to call. The V and J ends lost 0 bases and 8 bases respectively, with 16 bases between them. The length of the CDR3 is 15 residues.

The V and J genes are TRBV3-1 and TRBJ2-7; no clear D gene. Per germline, CDR1 LGHDT and CDR2 YNNKEL (reference sequence). The CDR3 is made up of 12 amino acids. Deletions cut 7 bases from V and 6 bases from J, with 13 bases between. CDR3 in amino acids: CASTSPPGEQYF. CDR3 DNA sequence: TGTGCCAGCACGAGTCCCCCCGGCGAGCAGTACTTC.

In its sample, this clonotype was seen a few times. This chain connects TRBV13 to TRBJ2-7; weak D call: TRBD2 (6 bases). This CDR3 is built from 16 residues. Trimming took off 2 bases at V and 0 bases at J, with 14 bases between the two ends. Looked up from germline, CDR1 is PRHDT and CDR2 is FYEKMQ (reference sequence). In DNA form, the CDR3 reads TGTGCCAGCAGCTTATTAGGGGAGGAGCTCTCCTACGAGCAGTACTTC. Translated, it gives CASSLLGEELSYEQYF. Full variable domain (rest looked up from reference TRBV13 and TRBJ2-7): AAGVIQSPRHLIKEKRETATLKCYPIPRHDTVYWYQQGPGQDPQFLISFYEKMQSDKGSIPDRFSAQQFSDYHSELNMSSLELGDSALYFCASSLLGEELSYEQYFGPGTRLTVT.

This clonotype was seen more than once but under ten times. The V and J genes are TRBV4-1 and TRBJ2-6; TRBD2 might be the D (5 bases). The V end lost 4 bases, the J end lost 2 bases, and 15 bases lay between the germline ends. There are 17 residues in the CDR3. The germline V gene encodes CDR1 MGHRA and CDR2 YSYEKL. As DNA, the CDR3 is TGCGCCAGCAGCCTGGGAAGCGGAAAGGCTGGGGCCAACGTCCTGACTTTC. Translating it yields CASSLGSGKAGANVLTF.

This clonotype appeared a single time. The chain joins TRBV7-2 to TRBJ2-4, with D maybe TRBD1 (6 bases). The CDR3 has 15 residues. Trimming took 5 bases from V and 7 from J, leaving 18 bases between them. Germline CDR1 SGHTA, CDR2 FQGNSA. CDR3 protein: CASSKEMGAPNIQYF. In DNA form, the CDR3 reads TGTGCCAGCAGCAAAGAGATGGGGGCGCCGAACATTCAGTACTTC.

This clonotype was found once. The chain links TRBV9 to TRBJ2-4; 8 nucleotides line up with TRBD2. The CDR3 is 17 residues long. The ends lost 0 bases at V and 7 bases at J; junction bases unmatched: 12. The germline gives CDR1 SGDLS, CDR2 YYNGEE. The CDR3 DNA reads as TGTGCCAGCAGCGTAGATCCGGGAGGGCCGGTTCCTAACATTCAGTACTTC. It translates to CASSVDPGGPVPNIQYF.